This T cell receptor beta chain was documented in a study of T-cell reconstitution after alpha-beta-depleted transplantation in children. The V gene lost 3 bases and the J gene lost 2 bases, with 5 bases spanning the gap. CDR1 is MNHEY, CDR2 SMNVEV, per germline (reference sequence). The CDR3 is made up of 12 amino acids. It was with unique molecular identifiers that the TCRbeta library was prepared. MiXCR, run by TCRdb on the PCR reads, gives a single entry per CDR3 protein. The repertoire holds around 100,000 distinct CDR3 sequences, with about 9.4% as singletons. This rearrangement joins TRBV27 to TRBJ2-7, with D uncertain. This sample comprised PBMCs, obtained before TCRalphabeta/CD19-depleted stem cell transplant. The source is a boy younger than 10 with acute lymphoblastic leukemia, due to receive a stem cell transplant. CDR3 protein: CASSFGPYEQYF. CDR3 bases: TGTGCCAGCAGTTTCGGCCCCTACGAGCAGTACTTC.